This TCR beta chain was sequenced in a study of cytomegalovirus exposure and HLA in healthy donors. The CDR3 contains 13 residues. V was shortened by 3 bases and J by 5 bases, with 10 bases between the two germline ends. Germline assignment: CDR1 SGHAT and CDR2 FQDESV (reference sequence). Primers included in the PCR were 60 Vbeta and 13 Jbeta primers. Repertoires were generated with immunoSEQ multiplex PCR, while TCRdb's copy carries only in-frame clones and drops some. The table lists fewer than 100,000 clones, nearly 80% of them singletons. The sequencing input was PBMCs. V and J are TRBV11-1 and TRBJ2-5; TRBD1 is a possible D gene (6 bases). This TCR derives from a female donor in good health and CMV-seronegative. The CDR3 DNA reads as TGTGCCAGCAGCTTTCGCAGGGGTGAGACCCAGTACTTC. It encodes CASSFRRGETQYF. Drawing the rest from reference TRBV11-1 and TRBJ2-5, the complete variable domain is EAEVAQSPRYKITEKSQAVAFWCDPISGHATLYWYRQILGQGPELLVQFQDESVVDDSQLPKDRFSAERLKGVDSTLKIQPAELGDSAMYLCASSFRRGETQYFGPGTRLLVL.